Sequencing of this T cell receptor beta chain was carried out in a study of shared clonotypes between healthy human individuals. The CDR3 consists of 16 residues. CDR1 is MGHRA and CDR2 is YSYEKL in the germline V gene. V dropped 1 base and J dropped 3 bases, with 14 bases sitting between them. Method: immunoSEQ multiplex PCR; TCRdb's copy keeps in-frame clones and lacks some. The sample records under 600,000 clones, approximately 95% being singletons. The material sequenced was naive CD4+ T cells sorted from blood. Indicated subset: CD45RA+ positively selected. The sequence was obtained from a woman aged 30 to 39 in good health. The V call is TRBV4-1, the J call TRBJ2-3; no reliable D call. The CDR3 protein is CASSQGPGGFTDTQYF. CDR3 in DNA: TGCGCCAGCAGCCAAGGACCCGGCGGATTTACAGATACGCAGTATTTT.